This TCR beta chain was recorded in a study of control samples from healthy donors and cancer patients. The germline gives CDR1 MNHEY, CDR2 SMNVEV (reference sequence). The CDR3 runs to 16 residues. J gave up 8 bases and V 5 bases, and 12 bases lay outside the gene matches. TCRdb's table, derived via immunoSEQ multiplex PCR, lists solely in-frame clones and lacks some. There are around 94,000 clones in the sample; more than 85% occur only once, and approximately 1.5% lies in the top ten. The TCR comes from a woman aged 25 to 39 in good health. The sequencing sample was made of blood. The chain links TRBV27 to TRBJ2-3, with 11 positions matching TRBD2. CDR3 DNA sequence: TGTGCCAGCAGTGCCGATAGCGGGGGGGCTTCGGGTACGCAGTATTTT. Translation: CASSADSGGASGTQYF.